These 24 T cell receptor beta chains share one sample of origin, sequenced in a study of cytomegalovirus exposure and HLA in healthy donors (dated by TCRdb to the late 2010s). The library was produced with the immunoSEQ multiplex PCR assay. The multiplex PCR relied on a mix of 60 forward primers for TCR Vbeta segments and 13 reverse primers for TCR Jbeta segments. TCRdb holds this immuneACCESS table with in-frame rearrangements only. Some clones are missing; in checked studies, unresolved V genes explain under half, and the rest has no known cause. This sample has tens of thousands of clones in its table, and more than 60% of those were observed once. The ten largest clones capture about 12% of the sample. Material for sequencing was PBMCs. Source of these receptors: a male donor in good health and CMV-seropositive.

J is TRBJ1-4 and V is TRBV13, with D maybe TRBD1 (6 bases). V lost 4 bases and J lost 10, with 25 bases in between. There are 17 residues in the CDR3. Germline CDR1 and CDR2: PRHDT and FYEKMQ (reference sequence). CDR3 sequence: CASSSSASNRVAGKLFF. DNA of the CDR3: TGTGCCAGCAGCTCATCCGCCTCGAACAGGGTTGCCGGAAAACTGTTTTTT.

The V and J genes are TRBV5-1 and TRBJ2-3, with D uncertain. Germline-derived CDR1 and CDR2 are SGHRS and YFSETQ. Trimming stripped 4 bases from V and 7 bases from J, with 22 bases between. The CDR3 is 16 residues long. The CDR3 here is CASSPQTASRLNTQYF. The CDR3 DNA sequence: TGCGCCAGCAGCCCCCAGACTGCCAGCCGGCTTAATACGCAGTATTTT.

This clone was found many times. The J gene is TRBJ2-2, the V gene TRBV7-9; TRBD2 agrees at 8 bases. V was pared by 6 bases and J by 6 bases, with 9 bases of the junction left unmatched. There are 15 residues in the CDR3. From germline, CDR1 is SEHNR and CDR2 FQNEAQ (reference sequence). The CDR3 nucleotides read TGTGCCAGCAGAGATCGGGGGGGCGAATCCGGGGAGCTGTTTTTT. Its translation is CASRDRGGESGELFF.

The chain has TRBV6-1 and TRBJ2-5; D may be TRBD2 (5 bases). This CDR3 has 18 amino acids. The germline gives CDR1 MNHNS, CDR2 SASEGT. The V gene lost 4 bases and the J gene lost 3 bases, with 24 bases spanning the gap. CDR3 residues: CASSAPRVRRRPEETQYF. The DNA of the CDR3 is TGTGCCAGCAGTGCCCCTCGAGTAAGGCGGAGGCCGGAAGAGACCCAGTACTTC.

This clone was seen only once. V gene TRBV6-1 combines with J gene TRBJ2-5; D remains ambiguous. The tail of the sequence fits TRBJ2-7 better, so the J call may be wrong. The germline V gene encodes CDR1 MNHNS and CDR2 SASEGT. This CDR3 region has 13 residues. CDR3 nucleotide sequence: TGTGCCAGCAGTGAAAGTTTCCATTACGAGCAGTACTTC. Translating gives CASSESFHYEQYF.

The chain recombines TRBV7-9 with TRBJ2-3, with D maybe TRBD2 (6 bases). The V gene's germline CDR1 is SEHNR and CDR2 FQNEAQ (reference sequence). With 1 base removed from V and 2 bases from J, the gap between germline ends came to 10 bases. There are 15 residues in the CDR3. The CDR3 loop is CASSLVRGNTDTQYF. The DNA of the CDR3 is TGTGCCAGCAGCTTAGTTCGGGGGAACACAGATACGCAGTATTTT.

The chain has TRBV6-5 and TRBJ1-6; 10 bases are shared with TRBD1. J lost 14 bases, V lost 6 bases, and 4 bases had no gene match. Looked up from germline, CDR1 is MNHEY and CDR2 is SVGAGI. CDR3 length equals 12 residues. CDR3 sequence: CASRGQGFALHF. The CDR3 DNA follows: TGTGCCAGCAGGGGACAGGGGTTCGCCCTCCACTTT.

This clone showed up just a few times. The chain is built from TRBV5-1 and TRBJ1-1; unclear D gene. The germline gives CDR1 SGHRS, CDR2 YFSETQ. The CDR3 sequence is 13 residues long. V lost 0 bases, J lost 0 bases, and 3 bases lay in between. CDR3 sequence reads: CASSLAVNTEAFF. The DNA of the CDR3 is TGCGCCAGCAGCTTGGCAGTGAACACTGAAGCTTTCTTT. Full variable domain (missing parts from reference TRBV5-1 and TRBJ1-1): KAGVTQTPRYLIKTRGQQVTLSCSPISGHRSVSWYQQTPGQGLQFLFEYFSETQRNKGNFPGRFSGRQFSNSRSEMNVSTLELGDSALYLCASSLAVNTEAFFGQGTRLTVV.

This chain uses TRBV7-3 with TRBJ2-1; 9 positions match TRBD1. The junction had 3 bases not matched to a gene; V was cut back by 3 bases and J by 6 bases. CDR1 SGHTA and CDR2 FQGTGA come from the germline V gene. CDR3 length equals 14 residues. The CDR3 bases are TGTGCCAGCAGCTTGAACAGGGGGCTCAATGAGCAGTTCTTC. Protein: CASSLNRGLNEQFF.

A single count supports this clone. The chain couples TRBV9 to TRBJ2-7, with 9 nucleotides matching TRBD1. The CDR3 contains 16 residues. Trimming cost V 0 bases and J 5 bases; bases outside gene matches: 9. Germline V gene data show CDR1 as SGDLS and CDR2 as YYNGEE. The CDR3 coding sequence is TGTGCCAGCAGCGTAGATACAGGGGGCTTTGGGGACGAGCAGTACTTC. Encoded protein: CASSVDTGGFGDEQYF.

The chain has TRBV18 and TRBJ1-5, with 7 bases fitting TRBD1. Looked up from germline, CDR1 is KGHSH and CDR2 is LQKENI. The J segment lost 7 bases and the V segment lost 3 bases, leaving 12 bases of the junction unmatched. The CDR3 extends over 16 amino acids. The CDR3 coding sequence is TGTGCCAGCTCACCCGGACAGGCCAAAGGGAAACAGCCCCAGCATTTT. Its translation is CASSPGQAKGKQPQHF.

The chain combines TRBV10-3 with TRBJ2-7, with D maybe TRBD2 (5 bases). The V and J ends lost 3 bases and 4 bases respectively, with 7 bases between them. Per the germline V gene, CDR1 is ENHRY and CDR2 is SYGVKD. CDR3 length: 12 residues. CDR3 nucleotide sequence: TGTGCCATCAGTGAACCGGGGTACGAGCAGTACTTC. It specifies CAISEPGYEQYF.

This chain links TRBV12-1 with TRBJ2-5; the table calls TRBD2, which could not be checked here. TRBV12-1 is recorded as a pseudogene. The CDR3 consists of 15 residues. The CDR3 sequence: CASSPLETRGETQYF. The CDR3 nucleotides are TGTGCCAGCAGCCCCCTGGAGACCCGGGGAGAGACCCAGTACTTC.

This chain uses TRBV30 with TRBJ1-1; 12 nucleotides align to TRBD1. There are 15 residues in the CDR3. Germline trimming cut 1 base from V and 7 bases from J; bases unmatched to any gene: 7. Germline assignment: CDR1 GTSNPN and CDR2 SVGIG (reference sequence). CDR3: CAWSGGGTGGVEAFF. CDR3 DNA: TGTGCCTGGAGTGGCGGTGGGACAGGGGGCGTTGAAGCTTTCTTT.

This sequence joins TRBV23-1 and TRBJ2-1, with D uncertain. TRBV23-1 is treated as an ORF (open reading frame) with a function not yet certain. The CDR3 sequence is 14 residues long. The V end lost 0 bases, the J end lost 6 bases, and 9 bases lay between the germline ends. CDR3 sequence reads: CASSQSKQSNEQFF. The CDR3 DNA reads as TGCGCCAGCAGTCAATCAAAACAGAGCAATGAGCAGTTCTTC.

The table lists this clone with a few counts. The chain is built from TRBV6-5 and TRBJ1-4; the D is unclear. V lost 0 bases, J lost 2 bases, and 7 bases lay in between. Germline-derived CDR1 and CDR2 are MNHEY and SVGAGI. This CDR3 is 15 amino acids long. The CDR3 DNA reads TGTGCCAGCAGTTACTCCGGGAGGACTAATGAAAAACTGTTTTTT. Translating it yields CASSYSGRTNEKLFF.

V gene TRBV6-4 combines with J gene TRBJ2-1; 8 bases are shared with TRBD2. V gave up 6 bases and J gave up 4 bases; unmatched junction bases: 5. This CDR3 is 14 amino acids long. CDR1 and CDR2 from the germline V gene are MRHNA and SNTAGT. The DNA of the CDR3 is TGTGCCAGCAGCCCGGGACTAGAGTACAATGAGCAGTTCTTC. This encodes CASSPGLEYNEQFF.

The V gene is TRBV9, the J gene TRBJ2-7; 7 bases are a match to TRBD1. V was clipped by 1 base and J by 0 bases; unmatched bases: 4. The CDR3 runs to 15 residues. Germline assignment: CDR1 SGDLS and CDR2 YYNGEE. As DNA, the CDR3 is TGTGCCAGCAGCGTAACACAGGGGCCCTCCTACGAGCAGTACTTC. Its translation is CASSVTQGPSYEQYF.

This chain uses TRBV2 with TRBJ2-5, with no clear D. This CDR3 is 12 amino acids long. V was cut by 6 bases and J by 11 bases, with 16 bases left in between. Looked up from germline, CDR1 is SNHLY and CDR2 is FYNNEI. CDR3 amino acids: CASSPIGLEQYF. CDR3 coding DNA: TGTGCCAGCAGCCCTATCGGGTTAGAGCAGTACTTC.

V usage is TRBV29-1 and J usage is TRBJ2-7; 15 positions agree with TRBD2. Germline CDR1 is SQVTM and CDR2 is ANQGSEA. The CDR3 length is 16 residues. V dropped 7 bases and J dropped 4; count of bases not matched to a gene: 11. In nucleotides, the CDR3 is TGCAGCGCGAGGGGGACTAGCGGGAGGAAGAGGTACGAGCAGTACTTC. This translates into CSARGTSGRKRYEQYF.

The rearrangement joins TRBV5-1 to TRBJ2-7; 10 bases match TRBD2. CDR1 SGHRS and CDR2 YFSETQ come from the germline V gene. V lost 1 base to trimming and J lost 4 bases; unmatched junction nucleotides: 2. The CDR3 length is 14 residues. CDR3 bases: TGCGCCAGCAGCTTGACTAGCGGGAAGTACGAGCAGTACTTC. Translated: CASSLTSGKYEQYF.

This clone has more than one count but fewer than ten. The J gene is TRBJ1-2, the V gene TRBV19; 11 bases are a match to TRBD1. The CDR3 is made up of 14 amino acids. Germline CDR1 reads LNHDA; CDR2 reads SQIVND (reference sequence). V was pared by 2 bases and J by 6 bases, with 2 bases of the junction left unmatched. The CDR3 DNA reads TGTGCCAGTAGTATACCGGGACAGGGGGATGGCTACACCTTC. Translation: CASSIPGQGDGYTF.

This clone was seen more than once but under ten times. V usage is TRBV9 and J usage is TRBJ2-7, with 9 bases aligning to TRBD1. This CDR3 region has 14 residues. Germline CDR1 reads SGDLS; CDR2 reads YYNGEE. V shed 4 bases, J shed 5 bases, and the junction held 7 bases outside the gene matches. Here the CDR3 reads CASSPDRGANEQYF. The CDR3 DNA reads as TGTGCCAGCAGCCCGGACAGGGGAGCTAACGAGCAGTACTTC.

The J gene is TRBJ2-6, the V gene TRBV5-1, with TRBD1 identical over 8 bases. Germline values: CDR1 SGHRS, CDR2 YFSETQ. J was trimmed by 3 bases and V by 8 bases; bases with no gene match: 4. The CDR3 extends over 14 amino acids. In nucleotides, the CDR3 is TGCGCCAGTACAGGGGGAGGTGGGGCCAACGTCCTGACTTTC. Protein product: CASTGGGGANVLTF.